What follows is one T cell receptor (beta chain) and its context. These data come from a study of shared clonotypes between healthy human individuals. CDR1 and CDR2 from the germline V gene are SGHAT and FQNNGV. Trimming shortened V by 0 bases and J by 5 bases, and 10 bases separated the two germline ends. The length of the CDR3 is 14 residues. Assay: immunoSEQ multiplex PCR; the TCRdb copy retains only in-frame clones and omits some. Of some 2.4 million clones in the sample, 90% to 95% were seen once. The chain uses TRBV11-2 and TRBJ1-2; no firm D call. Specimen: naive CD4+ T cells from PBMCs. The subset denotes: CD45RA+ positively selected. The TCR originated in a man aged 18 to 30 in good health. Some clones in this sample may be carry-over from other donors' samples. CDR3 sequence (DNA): TGTGCCAGCAGCTTAGATCAAGGGAGATATGGCTACACCTTC. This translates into CASSLDQGRYGYTF.